The 29 T cell receptor beta chains listed next were all sequenced from one sample in a study of cytomegalovirus exposure and HLA in healthy donors (dated by TCRdb to 2017 to 2019). The library was obtained by the immunoSEQ multiplex PCR assay. TCRdb re-hosts the immuneACCESS table, in-frame sequences only. Its copies lack some clones; in the studies checked, an unresolved V gene accounts for under half of them, and the cause for the rest is not known. The sample table lists around 170,000 clones, around 85% of them with a count of one. The ten biggest clones cover roughly 15% of the sample. The sample consisted of PBMCs. Receptor source: a man between 18 and 35 years old in good health and CMV-seropositive.

The chain has TRBV5-1 and TRBJ2-1; TRBD2 matches at 7 bases. Trimming took 4 bases from V and 5 from J; bases not matched to a gene: 9. Germline CDR1 and CDR2: SGHRS and YFSETQ. CDR3 size: 15 residues. The CDR3 coding sequence is TGCGCCAGCAGCCCCATAATGGGGGGGGACAATGAGCAGTTCTTC. Translated: CASSPIMGGDNEQFF.

The chain recombines TRBV4-2 with TRBJ2-5; 9 bases are shared with TRBD1. The J segment lost 4 bases and the V segment lost 4 bases, leaving 1 base of the junction unmatched. The CDR3 spans 13 residues. The V gene's germline CDR1 is LGHNA and CDR2 YNFKEQ. CDR3 in amino acids: CASSRDRVETQYF. CDR3 DNA sequence: TGTGCCAGCAGCCGGGACAGGGTAGAGACCCAGTACTTC.

This chain links TRBV14 with TRBJ2-7; TRBD2 aligns across 8 bases. This CDR3 has 17 residues. V trimming: 1 base; J trimming: 2 bases; junction bases outside the gene matches: 10. Germline CDR1 and CDR2: SGHDN and FVKESK. This CDR3 reads CASSQGPLAGATYEQYF. DNA of the CDR3: TGTGCCAGCAGCCAAGGACCGCTAGCGGGCGCGACCTACGAGCAGTACTTC. Full variable domain (rest looked up from reference TRBV14 and TRBJ2-7): EAGVTQFPSHSVIEKGQTVTLRCDPISGHDNLYWYRRVMGKEIKFLLHFVKESKQDESGMPNNRFLAERTGGTYSTLKVQPAELEDSGVYFCASSQGPLAGATYEQYFGPGTRLTVT.

V usage is TRBV11-3 and J usage is TRBJ2-5, with a tentative D call TRBD2 (6 bases). This CDR3 is 16 amino acids long. Germline CDR1 SGHNT, CDR2 YENEEA. The V gene lost 3 bases and the J gene lost 1 base, with 15 bases spanning the gap. CDR3 amino acids: CASSFGSGETQETQYF. In nucleotides, the CDR3 is TGTGCCAGCAGCTTCGGTAGCGGAGAGACCCAAGAGACCCAGTACTTC. The whole variable domain, remainder taken from reference TRBV11-3 and TRBJ2-5, is EAGVVQSPRYKIIEKKQPVAFWCNPISGHNTLYWYLQNLGQGPELLIRYENEEAVDDSQLPKDRFSAERLKGVDSTLKIQPAELGDSAVYLCASSFGSGETQETQYFGPGTRLLVL.

The chain recombines TRBV2 with TRBJ2-2; 10 bases agree with TRBD1. Germline lookup yields CDR1 SNHLY and CDR2 FYNNEI. CDR3 size: 15 residues. Germline trimming cut 6 bases from V and 5 bases from J; bases unmatched to any gene: 6. Written as DNA, the CDR3 is TGTGCCAGCAGGGAGGGACAGGGGAGTACCGGGGAGCTGTTTTTT. It is translated as CASREGQGSTGELFF.

The chain carries TRBV27 and TRBJ2-1, with a possible D match to TRBD1 (5 bases). This CDR3 has 17 residues. Trimming shortened V by 3 bases and J by 1 base, and 16 bases separated the two germline ends. Germline CDR1 MNHEY, CDR2 SMNVEV (reference sequence). The CDR3 loop is CASSFLPLGVSYNEQFF. CDR3 coding DNA: TGTGCCAGCAGTTTCTTACCCCTAGGGGTTTCCTACAATGAGCAGTTCTTC.

The rearrangement joins TRBV2 to TRBJ2-3; D unresolved. Trimming shortened V by 4 bases and J by 1 base, and 3 bases separated the two germline ends. Germline-derived CDR1 and CDR2 are SNHLY and FYNNEI. The CDR3 sequence is 12 residues long. The CDR3 sequence is CASSVGTDTQYF. CDR3 DNA sequence: TGTGCCAGCAGTGTAGGCACAGATACGCAGTATTTT.

This chain uses TRBV6-1 with TRBJ2-6; the D gene is possibly TRBD2 (5 bases). V was pared by 2 bases and J by 2 bases, with 10 bases between. Per germline, CDR1 MNHNS and CDR2 SASEGT. This CDR3 comprises 16 residues. The chain's CDR3 is CASSEQSGTGANVLTF. CDR3 DNA sequence: TGTGCCAGCAGTGAACAATCGGGGACTGGGGCCAACGTCCTGACTTTC.

The rearrangement joins TRBV5-4 to TRBJ2-3, with unresolved D. V was clipped by 4 bases and J by 6 bases, with 15 bases between them. The CDR3 runs to 14 residues. Germline V gives CDR1 SGHNT, CDR2 YYREEE (reference sequence). The DNA for the CDR3 is TGTGCCAGCAGCCCCGAAGGAGCATTCGATACGCAGTATTTT. Protein sequence: CASSPEGAFDTQYF.

This chain joins TRBV5-1 and TRBJ2-7; perhaps TRBD2 as D (7 bases). V shed 0 bases and J shed 2 bases, with 9 bases lying between them. Germline V CDR1 and CDR2: SGHRS, YFSETQ. The length of the CDR3 is 14 residues. In DNA form, the CDR3 reads TGCGCCAGCAGCTTGGAGGGGGGGGCCTACGAGCAGTACTTC. This sequence encodes CASSLEGGAYEQYF.

The chain is built from TRBV27 and TRBJ2-1; D gene unclear. Germline CDR1 MNHEY, CDR2 SMNVEV (reference sequence). Trimming pared 4 bases from V and 7 bases from J, leaving 11 bases between. This CDR3 spans 13 amino acids. The CDR3 sequence: CASSYDIGNEQFF. CDR3 coding DNA: TGTGCCAGCAGTTACGACATTGGGAATGAGCAGTTCTTC.

The chain has TRBV30 and TRBJ2-5; D unclear. This CDR3 has 11 amino acids. Trimming shortened V by 0 bases and J by 6 bases, and 5 bases separated the two germline ends. Germline CDR1 GTSNPN, CDR2 SVGIG (reference sequence). CDR3 nucleotides: TGTGCCTGGAGTGTACTGAAGACCCAGTACTTC. Translating it yields CAWSVLKTQYF.

The chain carries TRBV27 and TRBJ2-3; D might be TRBD2 (6 bases). The CDR3 covers 15 residues. V was trimmed by 7 bases and J by 2 bases, leaving 16 bases between them. From germline, CDR1 is MNHEY and CDR2 SMNVEV (reference sequence). For the CDR3, the DNA is TGTGCCAGCATTGCTCATGGGACTTACACAGATACGCAGTATTTT. Its protein product is CASIAHGTYTDTQYF.

The rearrangement joins TRBV2 to TRBJ1-1; D might be TRBD1 (5 bases). The V end was cut by 2 bases, the J end by 4 bases, with 14 bases between. CDR3 length: 15 residues. Germline V gives CDR1 SNHLY, CDR2 FYNNEI. DNA of the CDR3: TGTGCCAGCAGTGAAAGTCTCACAGGTTCCACTGAAGCTTTCTTT. Its protein is CASSESLTGSTEAFF.

The chain carries TRBV7-9 and TRBJ2-2; TRBD2 agrees at 12 bases. The CDR3 totals 16 residues. Germline V gene sequence: CDR1 SEHNR, CDR2 FQNEAQ (reference sequence). V was pared by 4 bases and J by 3 bases, with 3 bases of the junction left unmatched. The CDR3: CASSSSGGAHTGELFF. As DNA, the CDR3 is TGTGCCAGCAGCTCTAGCGGGGGGGCCCACACCGGGGAGCTGTTTTTT.

V gene TRBV11-2 combines with J gene TRBJ1-2; 8 bases are a match to TRBD1. CDR1 and CDR2 (germline): SGHAT, FQNNGV. With 4 bases clipped from V and 8 bases from J, the junction kept 12 bases outside the gene matches. CDR3 length equals 15 residues. CDR3 amino acids: CASSSIGQGGLGYTF. CDR3 DNA sequence: TGTGCCAGCAGCTCTATCGGACAGGGAGGTTTGGGCTACACCTTC.

In the case of this clone: At the DNA level, this CDR3 is encoded by other sequences in the same sample as well. The gene calls are TRBV28 and TRBJ2-7; TRBD1 matches at 11 bases. With 4 bases clipped from V and 4 bases from J, the junction kept 6 bases outside the gene matches. Germline CDR1 MDHEN, CDR2 SYDVKM. The CDR3 contains 15 residues. As DNA, the CDR3 is TGTGCCAGCAGTTCCTCCGGGACAGGGGGGTACGAGCAGTACTTC. This sequence encodes CASSSSGTGGYEQYF.

J is TRBJ2-1 and V is TRBV14; TRBD2 matches 8 bases. Germline V gene sequence: CDR1 SGHDN, CDR2 FVKESK. This CDR3 has 15 amino acids. J gave up 9 bases and V 1 base, and 8 bases lay outside the gene matches. The CDR3, as DNA: TGTGCCAGCAGCCAAGGGTTAGCGGGATGGGGTGAGCAGTTCTTC. Amino acids: CASSQGLAGWGEQFF.

This chain joins TRBV6-1 and TRBJ1-5; D might be TRBD1 (5 bases). The CDR3 runs to 17 residues. The V end was cut by 2 bases, the J end by 2 bases, with 16 bases between. The germline CDR1 and CDR2 sequences are MNHNS and SASEGT. The CDR3 loop reads CASSENPYQQGNQPQHF. The CDR3 DNA reads as TGTGCCAGCAGTGAAAACCCCTATCAACAGGGCAATCAGCCCCAGCATTTT.

A single count supports this clone. The chain is built from TRBV11-1 and TRBJ2-5; 7 positions match TRBD2. J was trimmed by 4 bases and V by 3 bases; bases with no gene match: 5. The CDR3 contains 14 residues. The V gene's germline CDR1 is SGHAT and CDR2 FQDESV (reference sequence). The CDR3 loop is CASSFPPSGETQYF. CDR3 nucleotides: TGTGCCAGCAGCTTCCCCCCTAGCGGAGAGACCCAGTACTTC. Full variable domain (rest looked up from reference TRBV11-1 and TRBJ2-5): EAEVAQSPRYKITEKSQAVAFWCDPISGHATLYWYRQILGQGPELLVQFQDESVVDDSQLPKDRFSAERLKGVDSTLKIQPAELGDSAMYLCASSFPPSGETQYFGPGTRLLVL.

This rearrangement joins TRBV4-1 to TRBJ1-2, with D perhaps TRBD1 (5 bases). The germline V and J ends were trimmed by 0 bases and 5 bases, with 13 bases remaining between them. This CDR3 has 15 amino acids. Germline V gene lookup returns CDR1 MGHRA and CDR2 YSYEKL. CDR3 amino acids: CASSQDPGGNYGYTF. In nucleotides, the CDR3 is TGCGCCAGCAGCCAAGATCCGGGGGGGAATTATGGCTACACCTTC.

The CDR3: CASRRRQGYGYTF. The CDR3 bases are TGTGCCAGCAGGCGTAGACAGGGCTATGGCTACACCTTC. This chain joins TRBV6-5 and TRBJ1-2; 7 bases map to TRBD1. The CDR3 loop spans 13 amino acids. Germline V gives CDR1 MNHEY, CDR2 SVGAGI. Germline trimming cut 6 bases from V and 4 bases from J; bases unmatched to any gene: 5.

The J gene is TRBJ1-3, the V gene TRBV7-9; D unresolved. Germline V gives CDR1 SEHNR, CDR2 FQNEAQ (reference sequence). CDR3 size: 16 residues. Trimming removed 5 bases at V and 0 bases at J, with 14 bases between. The CDR3 region is CASSPFGGASGNTIYF. CDR3 sequence (DNA): TGTGCCAGCAGCCCCTTTGGCGGTGCCTCTGGAAACACCATATATTTT.

The gene calls are TRBV2 and TRBJ1-5; D may be TRBD1 (6 bases). The CDR3 runs 14 residues. The germline CDR1 and CDR2 sequences are SNHLY and FYNNEI. V was shortened by 8 bases and J by 4 bases, with 15 bases between the two germline ends. CDR3 protein: CASDSGGTNQPQHF. The CDR3 nucleotides are TGTGCCAGCGATTCGGGGGGCACGAATCAGCCCCAGCATTTT.

J is TRBJ1-5 and V is TRBV6-5; D gene unclear. Germline V gene data show CDR1 as MNHEY and CDR2 as SVGAGI. The V end was cut by 4 bases, the J end by 8 bases, with 9 bases between. CDR3 length: 12 amino acids. CDR3 residues: CASSSRIEPQHF. The CDR3 bases are TGTGCCAGCAGTTCCAGAATCGAGCCCCAGCATTTT.

Written as DNA, the CDR3 is TGCGCCAGCAGCGGTGGGCCGACTAGCGAGAGGGAGACCCAGTACTTC. This gives the protein CASSGGPTSERETQYF. This chain joins TRBV5-1 and TRBJ2-5, with 8 bases that match TRBD2. Germline CDR1 and CDR2: SGHRS and YFSETQ. V shed 4 bases, J shed 5 bases, and the junction held 13 bases outside the gene matches. This CDR3 is built from 16 residues.

CDR3 nucleotides: TGTGCCTGTTCGGGACAGGGGTTCAATGAGCAGTTCTTC. It specifies CACSGQGFNEQFF. The chain carries TRBV30 and TRBJ2-1; TRBD1 aligns across 10 bases. The germline CDR1 and CDR2 sequences are GTSNPN and SVGIG (reference sequence). The CDR3 has 13 amino acids. With V trimmed by 6 bases and J by 6 bases, 5 bases remained unmatched.

This sequence joins TRBV6-5 and TRBJ2-7, with TRBD2 matching 10 bases. The CDR3 contains 15 residues. J gave up 5 bases and V 4 bases, and 8 bases lay outside the gene matches. Germline-derived CDR1 and CDR2 are MNHEY and SVGAGI. The DNA for the CDR3 is TGTGCCAGCAGTTCACCTAGCGGGGGTTCCCACGAGCAGTACTTC. Its protein product is CASSSPSGGSHEQYF.

The J gene is TRBJ2-7, the V gene TRBV12-5; 9 bases agree with TRBD2. Germline assignment: CDR1 LGHNT and CDR2 FRNRAP. Germline trimming cut 1 base from V and 0 bases from J; bases unmatched to any gene: 7. This CDR3 contains 17 residues. Here the CDR3 DNA reads TGTGCTAGTGGTTTGGCCACGGGACTAGCCCTCTCCTACGAGCAGTACTTC. It translates to CASGLATGLALSYEQYF.